This T cell receptor beta chain was found in a study of T cell responses to AZD1222 COVID-19 vaccine. Study details: Second doses were pooled across both intervals (about 4 or about 12 weeks).

This clone was seen repeatedly, ten times or more. Its antigen is not known. General observations from the study: Along spike, vaccine-associated CD4 TCRs were found throughout, with dominance at 160-218 and 743-854. Just a handful of AZD1222 recipients tested seropositive at baseline.

Sequenced by immunoSEQ multiplex PCR; TCRdb stores in-frame clones only, minus some. Of approximately 92,000 clones listed, approximately 90% are singletons. The sequence was obtained from an adult in good health. The starting material was peripheral blood, obtained on day 0 of AZD1222 vaccination.

CDR3 sequence reads: CASSPGGPKGEQYF. The CDR3 DNA reads TGTGCCAGCTCACCGGGGGGCCCCAAGGGCGAGCAGTACTTC. The V call is TRBV18, the J call TRBJ2-7, with D tentatively TRBD1 or TRBD2 (6 bases each). The CDR3 loop spans 14 amino acids. With 3 bases removed from V and 6 bases from J, the gap between germline ends came to 15 bases. Germline V gives CDR1 KGHSH, CDR2 LQKENI.